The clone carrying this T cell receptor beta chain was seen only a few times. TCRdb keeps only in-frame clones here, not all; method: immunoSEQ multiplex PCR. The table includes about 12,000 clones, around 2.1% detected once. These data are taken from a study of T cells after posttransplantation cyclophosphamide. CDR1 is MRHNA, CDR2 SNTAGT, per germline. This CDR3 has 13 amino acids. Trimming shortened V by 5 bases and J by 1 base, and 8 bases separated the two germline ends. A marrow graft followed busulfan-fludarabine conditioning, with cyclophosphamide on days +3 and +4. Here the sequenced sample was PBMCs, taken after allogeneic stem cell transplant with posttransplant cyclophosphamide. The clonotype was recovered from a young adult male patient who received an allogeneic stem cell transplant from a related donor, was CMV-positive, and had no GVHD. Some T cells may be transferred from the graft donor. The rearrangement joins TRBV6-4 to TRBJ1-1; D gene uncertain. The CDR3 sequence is CASSREENTEAFF. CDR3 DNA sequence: TGTGCCAGCAGTAGGGAGGAGAACACTGAAGCTTTCTTT.